The 32 T cell receptor beta chains presented below share a single source sample, sequenced in a study of T-cell reconstitution after alpha-beta-depleted transplantation in children. The TCRbeta library was prepared with unique molecular identifiers. Using its own MiXCR run on the PCR reads, TCRdb lists one record per CDR3 protein. The sample holds roughly 300,000 distinct CDR3 sequences, 10% seen once. The sequences come from PBMCs from the stem cell graft donor, collected from the stem cell graft. Receptors originate from a human donor who donated a stem cell graft to a child with acute lymphoblastic leukemia.

The chain is built from TRBV15 and TRBJ2-4; 7 positions match TRBD2. There are 18 residues in the CDR3. Trimming took 0 bases from V and 0 from J; bases not matched to a gene: 8. CDR1 and CDR2 from the germline V gene are LNHNV and YYDKDF (reference sequence). CDR3 protein: CATSREAGAGVAKNIQYF. The CDR3 DNA reads as TGTGCCACCAGCAGAGAAGCTGGGGCGGGAGTAGCCAAAAACATTCAGTACTTC.

This clonotype was seen at least ten times. V gene TRBV20-1 combines with J gene TRBJ1-5, with D possibly being TRBD1 (6 bases). The V gene lost 0 bases and the J gene lost 2 bases, with 8 bases spanning the gap. There are 14 residues in the CDR3. The germline V gene encodes CDR1 DFQATT and CDR2 SNEGSKA (reference sequence). The CDR3 DNA sequence: TGCAGTGCTAGAGATGAGGGGGGCAATCAGCCCCAGCATTTT. This codes for CSARDEGGNQPQHF.

The chain has TRBV12-3 or TRBV12-4 and TRBJ2-7; no reliable D call. This CDR3 has 13 amino acids. The germline V and J ends were trimmed by 2 bases and 3 bases, with 8 bases remaining between them. CDR3 bases: TGTGCCAGCAGTTTATCCCGACACTACGAGCAGTACTTC. Translation: CASSLSRHYEQYF.

The chain recombines TRBV10-3 with TRBJ1-2, with TRBD1 identical over 8 bases. With 10 bases clipped from V and 9 bases from J, the junction kept 16 bases outside the gene matches. The CDR3 spans 14 residues. The V gene's germline CDR1 is ENHRY and CDR2 SYGVKD. CDR3 nucleotides: TGTGCCACGACCCCCCCGGACAGGGATATACGCTACACCTTC. Translated: CATTPPDRDIRYTF.

The gene calls are TRBV20-1 and TRBJ2-1; D is undetermined. This CDR3 comprises 15 residues. Between the trimmed V and J ends, which lost 3 bases and 6 bases, there was a span of 18 bases. Germline CDR1 reads DFQATT; CDR2 reads SNEGSKA (reference sequence). For the CDR3, the DNA is TGCAGTGCTAGCGCCGGAACTAACACCCCCAATGAGCAGTTCTTC. It yields the protein CSASAGTNTPNEQFF.

This clonotype appeared a few times. The gene calls are TRBV27 and TRBJ1-1, with a possible D match to TRBD1 (5 bases). The CDR3 runs 14 residues. The germline V and J ends were trimmed by 2 bases and 7 bases, with 14 bases remaining between them. Germline lookup yields CDR1 MNHEY and CDR2 SMNVEV (reference sequence). In DNA form, the CDR3 reads TGTGCCAGCAGTTTAAACGGGGGTCTGATTGAAGCTTTCTTT. The encoded protein is CASSLNGGLIEAFF.

Worth noting for this clonotype: One junction end does not reproduce the germline sequence, and a read error may be involved. The V gene is TRBV4-1, the J gene TRBJ2-7; the match to TRBD1 covers 9 bases. The CDR3 contains 16 residues. Germline loops: CDR1 MGHRA, CDR2 YSYEKL. In nucleotides, the CDR3 is TGCGCCAGCAGCCGCCAAGAAACAGGGGGCTTTTACGACCAGTACTTC. This gives the protein CASSRQETGGFYDQYF.

This clonotype has more than one count but fewer than ten. V is TRBV6-1 and J is TRBJ2-7; D is undetermined. Looked up from germline, CDR1 is MNHNS and CDR2 is SASEGT. The V and J ends lost 8 bases and 3 bases respectively, with 14 bases between them. The length of the CDR3 is 13 residues. In nucleotides, the CDR3 is TGTGCCAGCCGGAGTGGGGATTACTACGAGCAGTACTTC. It specifies CASRSGDYYEQYF.

This clonotype was recorded at least ten times. J is TRBJ2-3 and V is TRBV3-1; D perhaps matches TRBD1 (5 bases). The CDR3 consists of 13 residues. The germline CDR1 and CDR2 sequences are LGHDT and YNNKEL (reference sequence). Trimming removed 1 base from V and 4 bases from J, with 6 bases in between. CDR3 coding DNA: TGTGCCAGCAGCCAAGGCAGGGCAGATACGCAGTATTTT. As protein: CASSQGRADTQYF.

The table lists this clonotype with many counts. The V and J genes are TRBV20-1 and TRBJ2-1, with 7 bases matching TRBD2. Trimming took 3 bases from V and 4 from J; bases not matched to a gene: 6. Germline loops: CDR1 DFQATT, CDR2 SNEGSKA (reference sequence). This CDR3 region has 14 residues. DNA of the CDR3: TGCAGTGCTAGTGTAAGCGGGAAGTACAATGAGCAGTTCTTC. Translating gives CSASVSGKYNEQFF.

The chain links TRBV6-2 or TRBV6-3 to TRBJ2-2; perhaps D is TRBD1 or TRBD2 (5 bases each). The CDR3 runs to 14 residues. The V gene lost 2 bases and the J gene lost 3 bases, with 7 bases spanning the gap. In germline, CDR1 is MNHEY, CDR2 SVGEGT. CDR3 coding DNA: TGTGCCAGCAGTTACGGGACGGACACCGGGGAGCTGTTTTTT. This gives the protein CASSYGTDTGELFF.

In this sample, this clonotype turned up many times. The chain recombines TRBV7-9 with TRBJ2-1, with 12 bases matching TRBD2. The CDR3 consists of 16 residues. Looked up from germline, CDR1 is SEHNR and CDR2 is FQNEAQ (reference sequence). V shed 3 bases and J 9 bases; nucleotides not matched to a gene: 9. The CDR3 DNA is TGTGCCAGCAGCTTTTCCCTAGCGGGAGGGCCGATTGAGCAGTTCTTC. Protein sequence: CASSFSLAGGPIEQFF.

In this sample, this clonotype turned up many times. V usage is TRBV29-1 and J usage is TRBJ2-7; 9 bases are a match to TRBD2. Germline V gene data show CDR1 as SQVTM and CDR2 as ANQGSEA. This CDR3 spans 14 amino acids. V lost 7 bases, J lost 0 bases, and 7 bases stayed unmatched. The CDR3: CSAVSGGRSYEQYF. DNA of the CDR3: TGCAGCGCGGTTAGCGGGGGACGCTCCTACGAGCAGTACTTC.

In this sample, this clonotype turned up many times. The chain combines TRBV28 with TRBJ2-7, with 9 nucleotides matching TRBD1. Germline V gene lookup returns CDR1 MDHEN and CDR2 SYDVKM. Germline trimming cut 3 bases from V and 0 bases from J; bases unmatched to any gene: 3. The CDR3 consists of 15 residues. CDR3 DNA sequence: TGTGCCAGCAGTTTCCTGACAGGGGGCTCCTACGAGCAGTACTTC. It is translated as CASSFLTGGSYEQYF.

The table lists this clonotype with a few counts. In DNA form, the CDR3 reads TGTGCCAGCAGTTCGACAGTGTATGAGCAGTTCTTC. Amino acids: CASSSTVYEQFF. V usage is TRBV12-3 or TRBV12-4 and J usage is TRBJ2-1, with D possibly matching TRBD1 (5 bases). This CDR3 is built from 12 residues. V was clipped by 4 bases and J by 8 bases, with 9 bases between them.

This clonotype was picked up a small number of times. Its ends do not fully match the called genes, so a read error is possible. This chain links TRBV5-1 with TRBJ2-5; 13 bases map to TRBD2. The germline CDR1 and CDR2 sequences are SGHRS and YFSETQ. This CDR3 spans 16 amino acids. DNA for the CDR3: TGCGCCAGCAGGTTGGGACTAGCGGGAATCCAAGAGACCCAGTACTTC. It yields the protein CASRLGLAGIQETQYF.

In its sample, this clonotype was seen many times. The chain carries TRBV20-1 and TRBJ1-2; D perhaps matches TRBD1 (6 bases). The CDR3 length is 13 residues. Trimming pared 6 bases from V and 5 bases from J, leaving 16 bases between. Germline-derived CDR1 and CDR2 are DFQATT and SNEGSKA (reference sequence). The CDR3 loop reads CSAERGGGYGYTF. CDR3 bases: TGCAGTGCCGAGAGGGGGGGCGGGTATGGCTACACCTTC.

The J gene is TRBJ2-7, the V gene TRBV27; perhaps TRBD2 as D (6 bases). V lost 6 bases, J lost 4 bases, and 13 bases lay in between. This CDR3 has 13 amino acids. Germline V gene lookup returns CDR1 MNHEY and CDR2 SMNVEV (reference sequence). The CDR3 nucleotides are TGTGCCAGCAGCGCACAGCGGGTTTACGAGCAGTACTTC. As protein: CASSAQRVYEQYF.

This clonotype was seen at least ten times. The chain is built from TRBV10-3 and TRBJ1-2; no clear D. The length of the CDR3 is 14 residues. Germline V lookup: CDR1 ENHRY, CDR2 SYGVKD. Trimming cost V 2 bases and J 3 bases, with 10 bases left between them. The chain's CDR3 is CAISEGPQDYGYTF. The DNA of the CDR3 is TGTGCCATCAGTGAGGGACCGCAGGACTATGGCTACACCTTC.

The chain links TRBV7-2 to TRBJ2-3; D is unclear. CDR1 is SGHTA and CDR2 is FQGNSA in the germline V gene. This CDR3 has 15 amino acids. Trimming left V 1 base short and J 1 base short, with 9 bases between. The CDR3 nucleotides read TGTGCCAGCAGCTTAGAGATCGGTCGCACAGATACGCAGTATTTT. The encoded protein is CASSLEIGRTDTQYF. The variable domain in full, with the rest retrieved from reference TRBV7-2 and TRBJ2-3, is GAGVSQSPSNKVTEKGKDVELRCDPISGHTALYWYRQSLGQGLEFLIYFQGNSAPDKSGLPSDRFSAERTGGSVSTLTIQRTQQEDSAVYLCASSLEIGRTDTQYFGPGTRLTVL.

This clonotype was counted between two and nine times. The genes are TRBV5-1 and TRBJ2-2; TRBD2 aligns across 10 bases. The J segment lost 4 bases and the V segment lost 0 bases, leaving 3 bases of the junction unmatched. Germline CDR1 reads SGHRS; CDR2 reads YFSETQ. This CDR3 region has 16 residues. The CDR3 region is CASSLEGLATTGELFF. CDR3 DNA sequence: TGCGCCAGCAGCTTGGAGGGACTAGCGACCACCGGGGAGCTGTTTTTT.

This clonotype has more than one count but fewer than ten. This sequence joins TRBV4-1 and TRBJ2-2, with TRBD2 identical over 7 bases. The trim removed 6 bases at V and 3 bases at J, leaving 4 bases unmatched. Germline V gives CDR1 MGHRA, CDR2 YSYEKL. CDR3 size: 14 residues. The CDR3 DNA reads as TGCGCCAGCAGAGGGACTAAACACACCGGGGAGCTGTTTTTT. Protein sequence: CASRGTKHTGELFF.

This clonotype was picked up a small number of times. The J gene is TRBJ1-1, the V gene TRBV29-1, with D uncertain. Between the trimmed V and J ends, which lost 1 base and 7 bases, there was a span of 10 bases. This CDR3 has 12 amino acids. Germline-derived CDR1 and CDR2 are SQVTM and ANQGSEA. The CDR3 protein is CSVEVSRNEAFF. CDR3 bases: TGCAGCGTTGAAGTCTCTCGGAATGAAGCTTTCTTT.

This clonotype came up a few times. The CDR3 DNA follows: TGTGCCAGCAGCCAAAAGACGACAGGGGAAACGCAGTATTTT. Encoded protein: CASSQKTTGETQYF. The chain has TRBV7-9 and TRBJ2-3, with TRBD1 matching over 8 bases. After removal of 5 bases from V and 9 bases from J, the junction contained 10 bases not matched to a gene. There are 14 residues in the CDR3. From germline, CDR1 is SEHNR and CDR2 FQNEAQ (reference sequence).

Only a few counts were recorded for this clonotype. The chain combines TRBV7-9 with TRBJ2-2; perhaps TRBD1 as D (6 bases). Germline CDR1 SEHNR, CDR2 FQNEAQ (reference sequence). CDR3 length: 14 residues. Trimming cost V 6 bases and J 3 bases, with 11 bases left between them. CDR3 bases: TGTGCCAGCAGACGAAAGGGGGACACCGGGGAGCTGTTTTTT. Amino acid sequence: CASRRKGDTGELFF.

Many counts were recorded for this clonotype. This chain connects TRBV5-1 to TRBJ2-7, with 10 bases that match TRBD1. The length of the CDR3 is 14 residues. The germline gives CDR1 SGHRS, CDR2 YFSETQ. J gave up 7 bases and V 2 bases, and 6 bases lay outside the gene matches. The CDR3 DNA reads TGCGCCAGCAGCTTAGGGACAGGGGCTGGGGAGCAGTACTTC. Translation: CASSLGTGAGEQYF.

The gene calls are TRBV30 and TRBJ1-5; D ambiguous. With 2 bases removed from V and 2 bases from J, the gap between germline ends came to 10 bases. The germline V gene encodes CDR1 GTSNPN and CDR2 SVGIG (reference sequence). The CDR3 consists of 14 residues. DNA for the CDR3: TGTGCCTGGAGTTCGACTCTGGGCAATCAGCCCCAGCATTTT. Translation gives CAWSSTLGNQPQHF.

Comment on this clonotype: Since no conserved phenylalanine or tryptophan closes the CDR3, a read error is the likely cause. The chain couples TRBV20-1 to TRBJ2-1; 16 nucleotides match TRBD2. Per the germline V gene, CDR1 is DFQATT and CDR2 is SNEGSKA (reference sequence). This CDR3 is 16 amino acids long. V was pared by 6 bases and J by 8 bases, with 10 bases of the junction left unmatched. CDR3 nucleotides: TGCAGTGCCTATGGGACTAGCGGGAGGGCAGTCTATGAGCAGTTCTCC. It codes for CSAYGTSGRAVYEQFS.

The chain couples TRBV20-1 to TRBJ1-6; 7 bases line up with TRBD1. V dropped 6 bases and J dropped 7; count of bases not matched to a gene: 15. Germline V gene data show CDR1 as DFQATT and CDR2 as SNEGSKA (reference sequence). The CDR3 spans 16 residues. CDR3 DNA: TGCAGTGCCTCATCCTCTCGACAGGGATTAAATTCACCCCTCCACTTT. It yields the protein CSASSSRQGLNSPLHF.

In its sample, this clonotype was seen a few times. The genes are TRBV12-3 or TRBV12-4 and TRBJ1-2; weak D call: TRBD1 (5 bases). The V end lost 5 bases, the J end lost 2 bases, and 9 bases lay between the germline ends. The CDR3 is 13 amino acids. This chain's CDR3 is CASSNRNNYGYTF. The CDR3 nucleotides are TGTGCCAGCAGTAACAGGAACAACTATGGCTACACCTTC.

The chain carries TRBV5-6 and TRBJ2-1; TRBD2 might be the D (5 bases). The V end lost 2 bases, the J end lost 2 bases, and 14 bases lay between the germline ends. CDR3 length: 16 amino acids. The germline V gene has CDR1 SGHDT and CDR2 YYEEEE. CDR3 protein: CASSFISALTYNEQFF. CDR3 sequence (DNA): TGTGCCAGCAGCTTCATTAGCGCCTTGACCTACAATGAGCAGTTCTTC. The full variable domain, rest sourced from reference TRBV5-6 and TRBJ2-1, is DAGVTQSPTHLIKTRGQQVTLRCSPKSGHDTVSWYQQALGQGPQFIFQYYEEEERQRGNFPDRFSGHQFPNYSSELNVNALLLGDSALYLCASSFISALTYNEQFFGPGTRLTVL.

A few counts support this clonotype. V gene TRBV4-1 combines with J gene TRBJ1-3; D gene uncertain. The CDR3 length is 15 residues. Germline V lookup: CDR1 MGHRA, CDR2 YSYEKL. Deletions cut 2 bases from V and 1 base from J, with 9 bases between. As DNA, the CDR3 is TGCGCCAGCAGCCAATTCGGTTTTTCTGGAAACACCATATATTTT. It translates to CASSQFGFSGNTIYF.